The TCR beta chain described here comes from a study of persistence of HIV-infected CD4 T cells. This nonspecific control used anti-CD3/anti-CD28 bead stimulation of CD4+ T cells. Responding CD4+ T cells were sorted by upregulation of both CD40 ligand and CD69. Before stimulation, PBMCs underwent CD8+ T cell depletion. Turning to this clone: What it recognizes is unknown.

Sequencing used immunoSEQ version 4 in survey mode. Each sample used up to about 1 ug genomic DNA diluted to roughly 10 ng/uL. Method: immunoSEQ multiplex PCR; TCRdb's copy keeps in-frame clones and lacks some. The sample holds around 35,000 clones, 87% seen once. The V gene end was trimmed by 1 base and the J gene end by 4 bases; junction bases not matched to a gene: 5. Germline V gene sequence: CDR1 GTSNPN, CDR2 SVGIG (reference sequence). The CDR3 totals 14 residues. Study conclusions and caveats: Antigen-responding cells were enriched for degenerate expanded CDR3beta sequences.

This clonotype was sampled from an adult man with HIV who was CMV-seropositive. The rearrangement links TRBV30 to TRBJ2-7, with 9 bases that match TRBD2. The specimen comprised CD4+ T cells sorted from PBMCs after roughly 18-hour stimulation, sampled from a patient who received antiretroviral therapy. CDR3 DNA: TGTGCCTGGAGTGCGGGACTAGCAACTTACGAGCAGTACTTC. Translated: CAWSAGLATYEQYF.